This TCR beta chain appears in the sequencing data of a study of response to subunit inactivated influenza vaccine. The CDR3 loop spans 15 amino acids. J was trimmed by 6 bases and V by 0 bases; bases with no gene match: 8. Germline CDR1 and CDR2: DFQATT and SNEGSKA (reference sequence). Notes on the study in general: Authors suggested seasonal influenza vaccinations each recruit few new T cells.

This clonotype was counted only a few times. What it binds is unknown. TCRdb reprocessed the RT-PCR reads via MiXCR and lists one record per CDR3 protein. Here the sample spans approximately 530,000 distinct CDR3 sequences, approximately 7.1% being singletons. The sample consisted of PBMCs from blood, taken around 25 months after vaccination. The chain carries TRBV20-1 and TRBJ2-5; 9 positions agree with TRBD2. The clonotype was recovered from a man aged 45 to 75 who received an inactivated influenza vaccine. The CDR3 sequence is CSARDGGGAGKTQYF. CDR3 in DNA: TGCAGTGCTAGAGATGGCGGGGGGGCCGGAAAGACCCAGTACTTC.